This passage covers 23 T cell receptor beta chains from one sample sequenced in a study of shared clonotypes between healthy human individuals. Only CD45RO-negative cells positively selected for CCR7 counted as naive CD8 cells, so terminally differentiated effector memory CD45RA+ cells were excluded. Sequencing used immunoSEQ multiplex PCR; TCRdb keeps in-frame clones, though not all of them. The sample carries about 580,000 clones, nearly 98% recorded once. The sample comprised naive CD8+ T cells sorted from blood. The source of these receptors is a man between 25 and 39 years old in good health.

This chain links TRBV29-1 with TRBJ2-3, with a weak D call TRBD1 (6 bases). V dropped 5 bases and J dropped 2 bases, with 14 bases sitting between them. This CDR3 is built from 14 residues. Germline V gene data show CDR1 as SQVTM and CDR2 as ANQGSEA. The CDR3 nucleotides read TGCAGCGTTAGGTCGGACAGAGACACAGATACGCAGTATTTT. Residues: CSVRSDRDTDTQYF.

The J gene is TRBJ2-7, the V gene TRBV7-2; D is possibly TRBD2 (6 bases). This CDR3 region has 14 residues. Per the germline V gene, CDR1 is SGHTA and CDR2 is FQGNSA. Trimming left V 0 bases short and J 6 bases short, with 12 bases between. The CDR3 loop is CASSLALALGEQYF. As DNA, the CDR3 is TGTGCCAGCAGCTTAGCCCTAGCGTTAGGCGAGCAGTACTTC.

V gene TRBV2 combines with J gene TRBJ2-5, with D unclear. In germline, CDR1 is SNHLY, CDR2 FYNNEI. V lost 2 bases and J 1 base, leaving 5 bases between the germline ends. The CDR3 consists of 13 residues. CDR3 loop: CASSENSQETQYF. The CDR3 bases are TGTGCCAGCAGTGAAAACTCCCAAGAGACCCAGTACTTC. Full variable domain (rest looked up from reference TRBV2 and TRBJ2-5): EPEVTQTPSHQVTQMGQEVILRCVPISNHLYFYWYRQILGQKVEFLVSFYNNEISEKSEIFDDQFSVERPDGSNFTLKIRSTKLEDSAMYFCASSENSQETQYFGPGTRLLVL.

The chain uses TRBV11-2 and TRBJ2-5; possible D gene TRBD1, 6 bases. CDR3 length: 14 residues. Germline V CDR1 and CDR2: SGHAT, FQNNGV. V was trimmed by 4 bases and J by 7 bases, leaving 16 bases between them. The CDR3 protein is CASSSHTGLSTQYF. CDR3 in DNA: TGTGCCAGCAGCTCACATACAGGGTTGTCGACCCAGTACTTC.

The V gene is TRBV15, the J gene TRBJ2-6; D perhaps matches TRBD1 (5 bases). V was trimmed by 0 bases and J by 2 bases, leaving 20 bases between them. This CDR3 has 20 residues. The germline V gene has CDR1 LNHNV and CDR2 YYDKDF (reference sequence). CDR3 DNA sequence: TGTGCCACCAGCAGAGATCTCCTCAGGGTCCTCGACCCTGGGGCCAACGTCCTGACTTTC. Amino acid sequence: CATSRDLLRVLDPGANVLTF. Filled out from reference TRBV15 and TRBJ2-6, the complete variable domain reads DAMVIQNPRYQVTQFGKPVTLSCSQTLNHNVMYWYQQKSSQAPKLLFHYYDKDFNNEADTPDNFQSRRPNTSFCFLDIRSPGLGDTAMYLCATSRDLLRVLDPGANVLTFGAGSRLTVL.

The rearrangement links TRBV6-6 to TRBJ2-7; a possible D gene is TRBD2 (5 bases). There are 12 residues in the CDR3. V was pared by 6 bases and J by 5 bases, with 11 bases between. CDR1 is MNHNY, CDR2 SVGAGI, per germline (reference sequence). CDR3 in DNA: TGTGCCAGCAGCACCCCCGGGGACGAGCAGTACTTC. Amino acid sequence: CASSTPGDEQYF.

The rearrangement links TRBV7-2 to TRBJ1-3; perhaps TRBD1 as D (5 bases). The germline CDR1 and CDR2 sequences are SGHTA and FQGNSA. Trimming stripped 1 base from V and 2 bases from J, with 9 bases between. The CDR3 consists of 15 residues. DNA for the CDR3: TGTGCCAGCAGCTTAGGTGAGGGGCCTGGAAACACCATATATTTT. Encoded protein: CASSLGEGPGNTIYF.

This clone showed up just once. V usage is TRBV18 and J usage is TRBJ1-5, with D possibly matching TRBD1 (5 bases). The CDR3 loop spans 10 amino acids. CDR1 is KGHSH, CDR2 LQKENI, per germline. CDR3 sequence: CVTDPQPQHF. In nucleotides, the CDR3 is TGTGTGACAGATCCCCAACCCCAGCATTTT.

The rearrangement uses TRBV9 and TRBJ2-3; tentatively, D is TRBD2 (5 bases). Germline V CDR1 and CDR2: SGDLS, YYNGEE. Trimming took 0 bases from V and 0 from J, leaving 14 bases between them. CDR3 length: 17 amino acids. Here the CDR3 DNA reads TGTGCCAGCAGCGTAGTTACGAGCGGTTATAGCACAGATACGCAGTATTTT. Translating gives CASSVVTSGYSTDTQYF.

The rearrangement links TRBV6-1 to TRBJ2-5; D uncertain. The V and J ends lost 0 bases and 6 bases respectively, with 14 bases between them. Germline CDR1 is MNHNS and CDR2 is SASEGT. This CDR3 spans 15 amino acids. The CDR3 DNA reads TGTGCCAGCAGTGAAGCCCCAGTTAAGGCGCAGACCCAGTACTTC. Translation: CASSEAPVKAQTQYF.

CDR3 DNA sequence: TGCAGCGTCTTACAGGATACGCAGTATTTT. Amino acids: CSVLQDTQYF. The J gene is TRBJ2-3, the V gene TRBV29-1; D gene unclear. The CDR3 extends over 10 amino acids. Between the trimmed V and J ends, which lost 6 bases and 6 bases, there was a span of 7 bases. Germline V CDR1 and CDR2: SQVTM, ANQGSEA.

The chain links TRBV4-1 to TRBJ2-3, with D possibly TRBD1 on 5 matching bases. Trimming pared 4 bases from V and 4 bases from J, leaving 18 bases between. The CDR3 has 16 residues. The germline CDR1 and CDR2 sequences are MGHRA and YSYEKL. CDR3: CASSLDAQGRADTQYF. The CDR3 DNA is TGCGCCAGCAGCCTAGATGCCCAGGGCCGCGCAGATACGCAGTATTTT.

The rearrangement joins TRBV7-9 to TRBJ2-7; TRBD2 aligns across 8 bases. The V gene end was trimmed by 6 bases and the J gene end by 2 bases; junction bases not matched to a gene: 3. CDR3 length: 13 amino acids. Germline-derived CDR1 and CDR2 are SEHNR and FQNEAQ (reference sequence). As DNA, the CDR3 is TGTGCCAGCAGGCCGACTAGCGCCTACGAGCAGTACTTC. Its protein product is CASRPTSAYEQYF.

The gene calls are TRBV7-6 and TRBJ2-5; tentatively, D is TRBD2 (6 bases). V dropped 5 bases and J dropped 6 bases, with 22 bases sitting between them. The CDR3 has 16 residues. Germline CDR1 reads SGHVS; CDR2 reads FNYEAQ. The CDR3 loop reads CASSPRDSKNRKTQYF. The CDR3 DNA follows: TGTGCCAGCAGCCCCCGGGACTCCAAAAACAGAAAGACCCAGTACTTC.

The chain recombines TRBV5-6 with TRBJ2-7; possibly TRBD2 for D (6 bases). This CDR3 region has 14 residues. CDR1 and CDR2 (germline): SGHDT, YYEEEE. Trimming removed 4 bases at V and 0 bases at J, with 11 bases between. The CDR3 region is CASSPGTASYEQYF. CDR3 DNA: TGTGCCAGCAGCCCCGGGACTGCCTCCTACGAGCAGTACTTC.

This clone occurred once. The chain recombines TRBV27 with TRBJ2-5; 7 positions match TRBD1. This CDR3 region has 14 residues. The germline V gene has CDR1 MNHEY and CDR2 SMNVEV (reference sequence). The J segment lost 4 bases and the V segment lost 0 bases, leaving 2 bases of the junction unmatched. The DNA for the CDR3 is TGTGCCAGCAGTTTATCTGCAGGGGGAGAGACCCAGTACTTC. This codes for CASSLSAGGETQYF.

A single count supports this clone. The chain carries TRBV13 and TRBJ2-7; no clear D. The germline gives CDR1 PRHDT, CDR2 FYEKMQ (reference sequence). This CDR3 is 15 amino acids long. With 6 bases removed from V and 6 bases from J, the gap between germline ends came to 21 bases. The CDR3, as DNA: TGTGCCAGCAGTTCGGAATCCCAGGCCACGAGCGAGCAGTACTTC. Residues: CASSSESQATSEQYF.

This chain joins TRBV28 and TRBJ2-1; 7 nucleotides match TRBD2. Germline CDR1 reads MDHEN; CDR2 reads SYDVKM. Losses at the gene ends were 2 bases for V and 8 bases for J; bases not matched to a gene: 6. This CDR3 has 14 residues. This chain's CDR3 is CASSLTSREHEQFF. The CDR3 nucleotides read TGTGCCAGCAGTTTAACCTCGCGGGAGCATGAGCAGTTCTTC.

The rearrangement joins TRBV27 to TRBJ1-1; D is ambiguous. The CDR3 length is 13 residues. Trimming stripped 6 bases from V and 1 base from J, with 9 bases between. Germline CDR1 MNHEY, CDR2 SMNVEV (reference sequence). In DNA, the CDR3 is TGTGCCAGCAGGGGCGCAGGGAACACTGAAGCTTTCTTT. Encoded protein: CASRGAGNTEAFF.

This chain's CDR3 is CASSLYGYEQYF. Here the CDR3 DNA reads TGTGCCAGCAGTTTATACGGTTACGAGCAGTACTTC. The chain employs TRBV27 and TRBJ2-7; the D is unclear. This CDR3 is 12 amino acids long. V was shortened by 1 base and J by 4 bases, with 5 bases between the two germline ends. Germline CDR1 and CDR2: MNHEY and SMNVEV (reference sequence).

V is TRBV18 and J is TRBJ1-2; 8 bases are a match to TRBD1. Germline loops: CDR1 KGHSH, CDR2 LQKENI. The J segment lost 3 bases and the V segment lost 2 bases, leaving 5 bases of the junction unmatched. The CDR3 is 15 amino acids. The CDR3 region is CASSPSGGVDYGYTF. Here the CDR3 DNA reads TGTGCCAGCTCACCATCAGGGGGCGTTGACTATGGCTACACCTTC.

V usage is TRBV27 and J usage is TRBJ1-1, with unresolved D. The CDR3 sequence is 13 residues long. Germline CDR1 reads MNHEY; CDR2 reads SMNVEV (reference sequence). Trimming pared 5 bases from V and 5 bases from J, leaving 12 bases between. The CDR3 is CASSVSQWTEAFF. As DNA, the CDR3 is TGTGCCAGCAGTGTTAGCCAGTGGACTGAAGCTTTCTTT.

This clone was detected only once. The chain is built from TRBV7-9 and TRBJ1-2, with TRBD1 identical over 7 bases. V was pared by 6 bases and J by 1 base, with 8 bases of the junction left unmatched. The CDR3 covers 15 residues. Germline CDR1 and CDR2: SEHNR and FQNEAQ (reference sequence). The CDR3 DNA reads TGTGCCAGCAGGTCCAAGACAGGGAATAACTATGGCTACACCTTC. Protein sequence: CASRSKTGNNYGYTF.